This T cell receptor (beta chain) derives from a study of PD-1 blockade in classical Hodgkin lymphoma. Looking at the study overall: On a schedule of every 2 weeks, patients received nivolumab 3 mg/kg intravenously.

Measured with immunoSEQ multiplex PCR; TCRdb has only the in-frame clones, and not every one. The sample includes 99,000 or so clones, approximately 90% of them seen just once. Notes on the study in general: Prior to therapy, complete responders displayed diversity much like that of newly diagnosed patients.

Turning to this clone: What it binds is unknown.

CDR3 length: 13 residues. V gave up 0 bases and J gave up 16 bases, with 16 bases separating them. The V gene's germline CDR1 is MNHEY and CDR2 SVGAGI. The time point is: cycle 4 day 1 (C4D1), after around six weeks of nivolumab. No patient escaped relapse after autologous stem cell transplantation, and brentuximab vedotin exposure varied. V and J are TRBV6-5 and TRBJ2-1; either TRBD1 or TRBD2 may fit D (5 bases each). The sequencing used peripheral blood mononuclear cells (PBMCs), collected before the fourth cycle of nivolumab. This clonotype was sampled from a human donor with classical Hodgkin lymphoma. The CDR3 here is CASSYSMGTPPFF. CDR3 nucleotides: TGTGCCAGCAGTTACTCGATGGGGACCCCCCCCTTCTTC.